This T cell receptor beta chain was identified during a study of T-cell reconstitution after alpha-beta-depleted transplantation in children. TCRbeta library construction was performed incorporating unique molecular identifiers. TCRdb re-called the PCR reads through MiXCR, storing one row per CDR3 protein. The sample records some 250,000 distinct CDR3 sequences, 9.5% to 15% being singletons. CDR3 size: 14 residues. Trimming pared 7 bases from V and 2 bases from J, leaving 13 bases between. Germline V CDR1 and CDR2: SGHRS, YFSETQ. The specimen was PBMCs from the stem cell graft donor, collected from the stem cell graft. The chain uses TRBV5-1 and TRBJ1-3; D not certain. This TCR derives from a human donor who donated a stem cell graft to a child with acute lymphoblastic leukemia. CDR3 coding DNA: TGCGCCAGCCGGGAGGTCGATACTGGAAACACCATATATTTT. Translating it yields CASREVDTGNTIYF.